Listed here are 6 T cell receptor beta chains from one sample, sequenced in a study of control samples from healthy donors and cancer patients. Clones were read by immunoSEQ multiplex PCR, and TCRdb kept only the in-frame ones, dropping some. The table records about 110,000 clones, approximately 82% of them present only once. Sequencing input: blood. The source of these receptors is a man between 18 and 35 years old in good health.

This sequence joins TRBV6-6 and TRBJ1-2; possible D gene TRBD1, 6 bases. Between the trimmed V and J ends, which lost 5 bases and 5 bases, there was a span of 24 bases. Germline V gene data show CDR1 as MNHNY and CDR2 as SVGAGI (reference sequence). The CDR3 contains 17 residues. The CDR3 nucleotides read TGTGCCAGCAGTCCAGGGCAAGGACAGAAGCCTCTATATGGCTACACCTTC. Protein: CASSPGQGQKPLYGYTF.

The chain employs TRBV12-3 or TRBV12-4 and TRBJ2-5, with D perhaps being TRBD1 or TRBD2 (5 bases each). V lost 7 bases to trimming and J lost 6 bases, with 15 bases between them. CDR3 size: 13 residues. The CDR3 DNA follows: TGTGCCAGCAAGGGACCCGGGTCCAAGACCCAGTACTTC. It specifies CASKGPGSKTQYF.

The chain uses TRBV6-5 and TRBJ1-1, with TRBD1 matching over 12 bases. The germline V gene has CDR1 MNHEY and CDR2 SVGAGI. The length of the CDR3 is 15 residues. V was clipped by 11 bases and J by 3 bases; unmatched bases: 10. The CDR3 bases are TGTGCCGTCAGGGACAGGGGGCTTTGGGACACTGAAGCTTTCTTT. Protein sequence: CAVRDRGLWDTEAFF.

The chain couples TRBV5-1 to TRBJ2-7; D possibly uses TRBD1 or TRBD2 (5 bases each). Germline values: CDR1 SGHRS, CDR2 YFSETQ. With 0 bases removed from V and 2 bases from J, the gap between germline ends came to 15 bases. The CDR3 contains 16 residues. Written as DNA, the CDR3 is TGCGCCAGCAGCTTGGATGGCTCCGGGACCCCCTACGAGCAGTACTTC. Residues: CASSLDGSGTPYEQYF.

The chain recombines TRBV4-3 with TRBJ2-5; maybe TRBD1 (6 bases). The CDR3 totals 14 residues. CDR1 and CDR2 (germline): LGHNA, YSLEER. V was shortened by 4 bases and J by 6 bases, with 15 bases between the two germline ends. The CDR3 region has the DNA TGCGCCAGCAGCCGATACCCCAGGGGTCAGACCCAGTACTTC. Protein sequence: CASSRYPRGQTQYF.

This chain's CDR3 is CASSLAGGTDVYGYTF. The CDR3 coding sequence is TGTGCCAGCAGCTTGGCCGGTGGGACAGATGTCTATGGCTACACCTTC. The V and J genes are TRBV5-4 and TRBJ1-2; 7 bases line up with TRBD1. Looked up from germline, CDR1 is SGHNT and CDR2 is YYREEE (reference sequence). The CDR3 runs 16 residues. V trimming: 0 bases; J trimming: 4 bases; junction bases outside the gene matches: 9.